Listed below are T cell receptor beta chains from one sample, sequenced in a study of cytomegalovirus exposure and HLA in healthy donors. Profiled with immunoSEQ multiplex PCR; TCRdb holds only in-frame clones, not every one. The sample carries 130,000 or so clones, about 76% recorded once. Sequencing was carried out using PBMCs. The receptors here all came from a woman in her 40s in good health and CMV-seronegative. Both conserved end residues are part of each CDR3. A D gene is named only where the DNA matches it firmly. Some rows mark clone size as missing; the rest say once, few, many or name a class of expanded clone.

v_gene	abundance	j_gene	d_gene	CDR3nt	CDR3aa
TRBV28	.	TRBJ2-7	.	TGTGCCAGCAGTAGGGGCCCGAAGAACGAGCAGTACTTC	CASSRGPKNEQYF
TRBV2	.	TRBJ1-1	.	TGTGCCAGCAGCGGGGACTTCCGGGCTTTCTTT	CASSGDFRAFF
TRBV10-2	.	TRBJ2-7	.	TGCGCCAGCAGTGAGTCTGGTGTGGTAACTAGTGGGCGCGAGCAGTACTTC	CASSESGVVTSGREQYF
TRBV5-6	.	TRBJ1-1	.	TGTGCCAGCCGACGGATGGGGCAGGGTGGGGACACTGAAGCTTTCTTT	CASRRMGQGGDTEAFF
TRBV28	.	TRBJ2-1	TRBD2	TGTGCCAGCAGTTTAGGAGGACTAGCGGGAGGCCAACATAATGAGCAGTTCTTC	CASSLGGLAGGQHNEQFF
TRBV5-1	.	TRBJ2-1	TRBD2	TGCGCCAGCAGCTTGGGGTGGACTAGAAGCTACAATGAGCAGTTCTTC	CASSLGWTRSYNEQFF
TRBV6-5	.	TRBJ1-2	.	TGTGCCAGCAGTTACCTGGCGGACTATGGCTACACCTTC	CASSYLADYGYTF
TRBV5-1	.	TRBJ2-5	TRBD1	TGCGCCAGCAGCTGGGACAGGGGAAAAGAGACCCAGTACTTC	CASSWDRGKETQYF
TRBV9	.	TRBJ2-2	.	TGTGCCAGCAGCGTAGTCTCCCAACCCGGCACCGGGGAGCTGTTTTTT	CASSVVSQPGTGELFF
TRBV5-1	.	TRBJ1-3	TRBD1	TGCGCCAGCAGCCCGGAGGGACAGCCCACGCGGGGAAACACCATATATTTT	CASSPEGQPTRGNTIYF
TRBV5-1	once	TRBJ2-2	TRBD1	TGCGCCAGCAGCTACGGGACAGAGCTCACCGGGGAGCTGTTTTTT	CASSYGTELTGELFF
TRBV5-4	once	TRBJ1-2	TRBD1	TGTGCCAGCAGCTTGGGGAGCCAGGGGGCCTTATTGGGTGGCTACACCTTC	CASSLGSQGALLGGYTF
TRBV11-1	.	TRBJ1-1	.	TGTGCCAGCAGCTTTACGGTCACTGAAGCTTTCTTT	CASSFTVTEAFF